The entry below gives a single T cell receptor (beta chain) sequence along with its context. The sample comes from a study of blood T cell repertoires in COVID-19. Study-level background: Sites across the United States, Italy and Spain contributed samples from acute and convalescent COVID-19. From T cells, B-cell-depleted T cells, or PBMCs came the material, which was cDNA or gDNA.

Per the original data handling: Amplification with reference gene primers provided the estimates of nucleated cell counts. Data came from immunoSEQ multiplex PCR; TCRdb stores just in-frame clones and leaves some out. V and J calls and clone size come straight from that table; D and trimming were deduced from the DNA. The sample lists about 46,000 clones, roughly 88% occurring once. Germline loops: CDR1 MNHNY, CDR2 SVGAGI (reference sequence). The CDR3 loop spans 13 amino acids. The V end lost 7 bases, the J end lost 4 bases, and 11 bases lay between the germline ends. The sample taken for sequencing was peripheral blood. The source is a human donor in a cohort sampled during active COVID-19. The donor label of this sample is uncertain. The chain combines TRBV6-6 with TRBJ1-3; D ambiguous. The CDR3 here is CASIPILGNTIYF. The DNA of the CDR3 is TGTGCCAGCATCCCTATACTAGGAAACACCATATATTTT.